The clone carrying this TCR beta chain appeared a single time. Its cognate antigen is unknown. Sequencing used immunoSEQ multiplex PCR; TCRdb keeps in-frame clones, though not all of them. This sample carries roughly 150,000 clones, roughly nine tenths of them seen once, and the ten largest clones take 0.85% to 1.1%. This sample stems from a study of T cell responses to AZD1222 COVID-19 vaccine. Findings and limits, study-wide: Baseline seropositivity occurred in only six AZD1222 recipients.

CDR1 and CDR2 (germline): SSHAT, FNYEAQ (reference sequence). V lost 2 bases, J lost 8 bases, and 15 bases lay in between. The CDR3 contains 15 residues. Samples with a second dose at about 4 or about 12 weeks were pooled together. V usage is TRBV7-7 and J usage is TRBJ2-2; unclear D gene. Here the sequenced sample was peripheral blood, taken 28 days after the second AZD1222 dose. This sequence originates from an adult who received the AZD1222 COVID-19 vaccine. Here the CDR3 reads CASSLTDGGPGELFF. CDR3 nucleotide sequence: TGTGCCAGCAGCTTAACTGATGGTGGGCCGGGGGAGCTGTTTTTT.